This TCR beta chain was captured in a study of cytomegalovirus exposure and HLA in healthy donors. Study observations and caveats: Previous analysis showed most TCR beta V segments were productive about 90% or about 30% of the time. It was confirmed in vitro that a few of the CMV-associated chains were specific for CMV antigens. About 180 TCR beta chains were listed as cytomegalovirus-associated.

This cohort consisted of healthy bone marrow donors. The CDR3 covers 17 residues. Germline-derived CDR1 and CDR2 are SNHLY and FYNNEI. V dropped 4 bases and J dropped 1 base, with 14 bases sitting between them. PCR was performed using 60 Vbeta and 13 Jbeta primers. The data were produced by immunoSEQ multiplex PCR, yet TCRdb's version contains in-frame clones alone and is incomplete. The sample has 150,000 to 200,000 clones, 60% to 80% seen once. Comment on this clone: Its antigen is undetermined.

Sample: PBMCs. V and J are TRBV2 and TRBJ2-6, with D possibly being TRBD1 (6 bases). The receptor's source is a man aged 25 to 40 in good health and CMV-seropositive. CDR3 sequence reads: CASSVPTGPSGANVLTF. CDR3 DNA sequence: TGTGCCAGCAGTGTACCGACAGGACCTTCTGGGGCCAACGTCCTGACTTTC.